This TCR beta chain was obtained from a study of early T cells in non-severe SARS-CoV-2 infection. The CDR3 length is 15 residues. J was trimmed by 0 bases and V by 5 bases; bases with no gene match: 1. TCRdb reprocessed the 5' RACE reads with MiXCR, giving one entry per CDR3 protein. The sample has about 36,000 distinct CDR3 sequences, 9% to 10% seen once. The clonotype comes from an adult who was a healthcare worker with PCR-confirmed SARS-CoV-2 infection or an uninfected control (not recorded which). The sample consisted of whole blood. The chain recombines TRBV12-3 or TRBV12-4 with TRBJ2-4; TRBD2 matches 10 bases. The DNA for the CDR3 is TGTGCCAGCAGTACTAGCGGGGAAGCCAAAAACATTCAGTACTTC. This gives the protein CASSTSGEAKNIQYF.